This entry concerns a single T cell receptor (beta chain). Its antigen is not known. The source material, RNA transcripts, was used to amplify TCR beta CDR3 regions. With the HTBI primer set, the TCR CDR3 went through a first round of RT-PCR. TCRdb fed the multiplex PCR reads into MiXCR, producing one record per CDR3 protein. The table shows more than 500,000 distinct CDR3 sequences, with approximately 14% occurring only once. Germline assignment: CDR1 LNHNV and CDR2 YYDKDF (reference sequence). The ends were cut back, 1 base at V and 6 bases at J, with 10 bases in the middle. This CDR3 spans 14 amino acids. This specimen belongs to a study of T cells in Graves' hyperthyroidism and ophthalmopathy. Points from the study as a whole: In the blood, most expanded thyroid clonotypes above 0.001 appeared as well.

The J gene is TRBJ2-1, the V gene TRBV15, with D perhaps matching TRBD2 (5 bases). Sequenced: blood. This TCR was recovered from a woman between 40 and 55 years old with Graves' hyperthyroidism. The CDR3 loop is CATSRAPSLNEQFF. CDR3 bases: TGTGCCACCAGCAGAGCTCCTAGCCTCAATGAGCAGTTCTTC.